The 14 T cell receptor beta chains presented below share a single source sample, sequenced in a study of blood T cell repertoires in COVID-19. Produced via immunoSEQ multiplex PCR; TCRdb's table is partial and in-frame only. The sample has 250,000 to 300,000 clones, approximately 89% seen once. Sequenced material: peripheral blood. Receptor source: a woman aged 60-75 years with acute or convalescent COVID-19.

CDR3 sequence: CASSLRVNGETQYF. DNA of the CDR3: TGTGCCAGCAGCCTCAGGGTTAACGGAGAGACCCAGTACTTC. This chain links TRBV5-8 with TRBJ2-5, with D possibly TRBD1 on 5 matching bases. V lost 4 bases, J lost 4 bases, and 14 bases lay in between. Germline CDR1 is SGHTS and CDR2 is YDEGEE. The CDR3 has 14 amino acids. Full variable domain (outside the CDR3, taken from reference TRBV5-8 and TRBJ2-5): EAGVTQSPTHLIKTRGQQATLRCSPISGHTSVYWYQQALGLGLQFLLWYDEGEERNRGNFPPRFSGRQFPNYSSELNVNALELEDSALYLCASSLRVNGETQYFGPGTRLLVL.

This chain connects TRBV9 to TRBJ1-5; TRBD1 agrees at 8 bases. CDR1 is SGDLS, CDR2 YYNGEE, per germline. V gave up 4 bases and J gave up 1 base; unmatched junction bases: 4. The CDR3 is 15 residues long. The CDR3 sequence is CASSTGQGSNQPQHF. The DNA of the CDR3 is TGTGCCAGCAGCACCGGACAGGGAAGCAATCAGCCCCAGCATTTT.

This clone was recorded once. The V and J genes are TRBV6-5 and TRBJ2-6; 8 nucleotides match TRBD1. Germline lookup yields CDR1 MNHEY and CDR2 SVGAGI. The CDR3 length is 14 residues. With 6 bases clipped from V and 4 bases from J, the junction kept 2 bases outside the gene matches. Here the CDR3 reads CASRQGVGANVLTF. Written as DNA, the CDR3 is TGTGCCAGCAGACAGGGGGTAGGGGCCAACGTCCTGACTTTC.

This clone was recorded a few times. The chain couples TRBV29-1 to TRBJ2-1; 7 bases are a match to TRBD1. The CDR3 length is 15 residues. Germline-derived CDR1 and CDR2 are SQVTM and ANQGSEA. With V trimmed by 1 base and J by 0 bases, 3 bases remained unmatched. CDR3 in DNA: TGCAGCGTTGAAGGACAGGGTAGCTCCTACAATGAGCAGTTCTTC. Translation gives CSVEGQGSSYNEQFF.

CDR3: CASSLDDRVYNEQFF. The DNA of the CDR3 is TGTGCCAGCAGCCTCGATGACAGGGTCTACAATGAGCAGTTCTTC. This chain joins TRBV14 and TRBJ2-1; TRBD1 agrees at 7 bases. The CDR3 loop spans 15 amino acids. V was clipped by 4 bases and J by 3 bases; unmatched bases: 6. CDR1 and CDR2 from the germline V gene are SGHDN and FVKESK.

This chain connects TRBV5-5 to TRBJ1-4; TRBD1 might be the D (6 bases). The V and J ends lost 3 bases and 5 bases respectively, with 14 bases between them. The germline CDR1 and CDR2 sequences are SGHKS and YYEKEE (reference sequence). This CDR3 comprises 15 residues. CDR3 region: CASSYPTGENEKLFF. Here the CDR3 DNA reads TGTGCCAGCAGCTACCCGACAGGAGAGAATGAAAAACTGTTTTTT.

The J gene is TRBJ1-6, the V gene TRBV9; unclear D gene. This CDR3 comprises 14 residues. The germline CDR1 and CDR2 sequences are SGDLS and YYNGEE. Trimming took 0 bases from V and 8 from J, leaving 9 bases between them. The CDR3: CASSVARVDSPLHF. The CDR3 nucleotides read TGTGCCAGCAGCGTAGCGCGGGTCGATTCACCCCTCCACTTT.

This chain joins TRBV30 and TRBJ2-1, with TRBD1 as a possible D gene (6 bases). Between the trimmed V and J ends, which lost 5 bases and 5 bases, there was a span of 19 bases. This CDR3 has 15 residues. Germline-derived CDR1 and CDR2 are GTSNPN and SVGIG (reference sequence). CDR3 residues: CAWDSGTSTDNEQFF. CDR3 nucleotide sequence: TGTGCCTGGGACTCCGGGACATCGACGGACAATGAGCAGTTCTTC.

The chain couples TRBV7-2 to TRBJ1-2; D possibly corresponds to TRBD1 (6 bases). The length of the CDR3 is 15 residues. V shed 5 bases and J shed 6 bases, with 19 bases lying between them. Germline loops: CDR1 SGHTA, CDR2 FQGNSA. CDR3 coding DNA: TGTGCCAGCAGCCTCCAAGGGCAGGGGATAAATGGCTACACCTTC. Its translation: CASSLQGQGINGYTF.

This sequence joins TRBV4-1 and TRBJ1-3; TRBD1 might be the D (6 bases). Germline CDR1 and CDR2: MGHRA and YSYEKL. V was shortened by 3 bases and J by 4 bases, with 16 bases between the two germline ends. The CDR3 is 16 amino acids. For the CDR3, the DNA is TGCGCCAGCAGCCACCCAAGGGGGGGATCAGGAAACACCATATATTTT. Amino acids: CASSHPRGGSGNTIYF.

The CDR3 region has the DNA TGTGCCAGCAGCTTAGCGCCTCGACAGGGGGACTACGAGCAGTACTTC. This sequence encodes CASSLAPRQGDYEQYF. The chain recombines TRBV7-6 with TRBJ2-7; the match to TRBD1 covers 9 bases. This CDR3 spans 16 amino acids. Germline-derived CDR1 and CDR2 are SGHVS and FNYEAQ. V gave up 0 bases and J gave up 3 bases; unmatched junction bases: 6.

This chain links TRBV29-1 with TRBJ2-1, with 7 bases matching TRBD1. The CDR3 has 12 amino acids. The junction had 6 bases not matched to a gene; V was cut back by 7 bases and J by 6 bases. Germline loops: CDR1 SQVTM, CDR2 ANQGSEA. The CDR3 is CSGGRQGNEQFF. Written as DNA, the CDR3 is TGCAGCGGGGGGAGACAGGGCAATGAGCAGTTCTTC.

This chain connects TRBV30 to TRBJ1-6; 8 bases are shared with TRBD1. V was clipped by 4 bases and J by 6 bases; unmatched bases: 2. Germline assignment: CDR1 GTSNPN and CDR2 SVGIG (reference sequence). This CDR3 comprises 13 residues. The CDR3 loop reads CAWTGGLNSPLHF. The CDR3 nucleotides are TGTGCCTGGACAGGGGGCCTTAATTCACCCCTCCACTTT.

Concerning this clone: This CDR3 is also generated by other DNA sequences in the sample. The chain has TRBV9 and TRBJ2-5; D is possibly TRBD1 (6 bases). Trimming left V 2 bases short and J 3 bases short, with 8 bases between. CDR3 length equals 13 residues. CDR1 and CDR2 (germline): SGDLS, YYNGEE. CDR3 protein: CASSVAGEETQYF. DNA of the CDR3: TGTGCCAGCAGCGTGGCAGGGGAAGAGACCCAGTACTTC.